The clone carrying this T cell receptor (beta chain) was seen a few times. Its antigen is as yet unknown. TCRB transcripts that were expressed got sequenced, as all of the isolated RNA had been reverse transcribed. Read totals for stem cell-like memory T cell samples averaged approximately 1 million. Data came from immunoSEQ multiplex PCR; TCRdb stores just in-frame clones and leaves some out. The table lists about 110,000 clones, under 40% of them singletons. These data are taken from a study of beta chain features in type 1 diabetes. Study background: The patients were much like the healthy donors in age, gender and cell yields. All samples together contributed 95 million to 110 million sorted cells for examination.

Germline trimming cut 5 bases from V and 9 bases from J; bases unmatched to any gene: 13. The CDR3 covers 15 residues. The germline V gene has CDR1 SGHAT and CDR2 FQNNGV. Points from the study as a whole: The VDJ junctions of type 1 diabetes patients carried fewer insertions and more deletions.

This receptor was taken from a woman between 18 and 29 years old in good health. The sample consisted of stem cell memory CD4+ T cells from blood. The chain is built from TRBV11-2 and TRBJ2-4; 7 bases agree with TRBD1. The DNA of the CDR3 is TGTGCCAGCAGCCCTCACCTGGACAGGTGGTTCATTCAGTACTTC. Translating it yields CASSPHLDRWFIQYF.